A single sample is the source of the 31 T cell receptor beta chains below, sequenced in a study of cytomegalovirus exposure and HLA in healthy donors. A multiplex PCR was run with 60 Vbeta primers and 13 Jbeta primers. The repertoire was sequenced with immunoSEQ multiplex PCR; TCRdb's copy has only in-frame clones and lacks some. This table has tens of thousands of clones, around 84% appearing once. Specimen: PBMCs. Receptor source: a male donor in good health and CMV-seronegative.

The CDR3 sequence: CASSLPGGMGEKLFF. CDR3 nucleotide sequence: TGTGCCAGCAGCTTACCAGGGGGAATGGGGGAAAAACTGTTTTTT. J is TRBJ1-4 and V is TRBV7-2; 7 bases line up with TRBD1. CDR3 length equals 15 residues. The V segment lost 2 bases and the J segment 8 bases; nucleotides outside the gene matches: 8. CDR1 and CDR2 (germline): SGHTA, FQGNSA.

V is TRBV4-3 and J is TRBJ1-5; D remains ambiguous. In germline, CDR1 is LGHNA, CDR2 YSLEER. This CDR3 contains 16 residues. Trimming pared 0 bases from V and 0 bases from J, leaving 9 bases between. CDR3 amino acids: CASSQDGGYSNQPQHF. The CDR3 nucleotides are TGCGCCAGCAGCCAAGATGGCGGTTATAGCAATCAGCCCCAGCATTTT.

This rearrangement joins TRBV7-2 to TRBJ1-6; 7 bases match TRBD1. V gave up 1 base and J gave up 5 bases; unmatched junction bases: 5. CDR1 and CDR2 from the germline V gene are SGHTA and FQGNSA. This CDR3 is 16 amino acids long. The CDR3 reads CASSLGGQSHNSPLHF. The CDR3, as DNA: TGTGCCAGCAGCTTAGGGGGACAGAGCCATAATTCACCCCTCCACTTT.

The V call is TRBV5-1, the J call TRBJ2-7; 7 bases line up with TRBD2. The CDR3 covers 14 residues. V shed 5 bases and J 6 bases; nucleotides not matched to a gene: 11. Germline values: CDR1 SGHRS, CDR2 YFSETQ. The CDR3 here is CASRWEGYSGEQYF. The CDR3, as DNA: TGCGCCAGCAGATGGGAGGGCTATAGCGGCGAGCAGTACTTC.

V and J are TRBV27 and TRBJ2-1, with D maybe TRBD2 (7 bases). Germline CDR1 is MNHEY and CDR2 is SMNVEV (reference sequence). The CDR3 covers 16 residues. V was cut by 0 bases and J by 1 base, with 10 bases left in between. The CDR3 region is CASSLSAGASYNEQFF. In DNA, the CDR3 is TGTGCCAGCAGTTTATCGGCGGGGGCTTCCTACAATGAGCAGTTCTTC.

This chain uses TRBV5-8 with TRBJ2-3; 9 nucleotides line up with TRBD1. Germline-derived CDR1 and CDR2 are SGHTS and YDEGEE. With V trimmed by 6 bases and J by 1 base, 6 bases remained unmatched. There are 15 residues in the CDR3. CDR3 DNA: TGTGCCAGCACCTCGACAGGGGGAGGCACAGATACGCAGTATTTT. It is translated as CASTSTGGGTDTQYF.

This clone was recorded a few times. The CDR3 here is CASSLIQGESEKLFF. CDR3 sequence (DNA): TGTGCCAGCAGTCTCATACAGGGGGAAAGTGAAAAACTGTTTTTT. This sequence joins TRBV6-1 and TRBJ1-4; 8 nucleotides agree with TRBD1. This CDR3 comprises 15 residues. V was pared by 5 bases and J by 7 bases, with 9 bases of the junction left unmatched. From germline, CDR1 is MNHNS and CDR2 SASEGT.

The chain recombines TRBV14 with TRBJ2-2; D might be TRBD2 (5 bases). Trimming stripped 4 bases from V and 6 bases from J, with 12 bases between. In germline, CDR1 is SGHDN, CDR2 FVKESK. The CDR3 length is 14 residues. The CDR3 loop is CASSLELDPGELFF. CDR3 coding DNA: TGTGCCAGCAGCCTCGAACTAGACCCCGGGGAGCTGTTTTTT.

The rearrangement joins TRBV6-6 to TRBJ1-6, with 8 bases aligning to TRBD1. The J segment lost 7 bases and the V segment lost 2 bases, leaving 7 bases of the junction unmatched. Germline V gene lookup returns CDR1 MNHNY and CDR2 SVGAGI (reference sequence). The CDR3 length is 16 residues. Here the CDR3 reads CASSYGQGRKNSPLHF. The CDR3 DNA sequence: TGTGCCAGCAGTTACGGACAGGGCCGAAAAAATTCACCCCTCCACTTT.

V and J are TRBV4-2 and TRBJ2-2; possibly TRBD1 for D (5 bases). V was trimmed by 0 bases and J by 7 bases, leaving 12 bases between them. The CDR3 has 15 amino acids. Germline V lookup: CDR1 LGHNA, CDR2 YNFKEQ. The CDR3 nucleotides read TGTGCCAGCAGCCAAGAGGCCAGGGCAGGCGGGGAGCTGTTTTTT. Protein: CASSQEARAGGELFF.

This clone was detected once. Here the CDR3 reads CASSLLLAGMGDTQYF. CDR3 sequence (DNA): TGTGCCAGCAGCTTATTACTAGCGGGGATGGGGGATACGCAGTATTTT. This chain joins TRBV7-3 and TRBJ2-3; 10 bases are shared with TRBD2. V trimming: 2 bases; J trimming: 6 bases; junction bases outside the gene matches: 8. The germline V gene encodes CDR1 SGHTA and CDR2 FQGTGA. CDR3 length equals 16 residues.

This clone was seen a single time. The CDR3 bases are TGTGCCAGCAGCTTGGCCCTCCCGGGACAGACTACCTCACCCCTCCACTTT. Protein product: CASSLALPGQTTSPLHF. This chain joins TRBV5-5 and TRBJ1-6; TRBD1 matches at 7 bases. CDR1 SGHKS and CDR2 YYEKEE come from the germline V gene (reference sequence). The CDR3 runs 17 residues. V gave up 0 bases and J gave up 10 bases; unmatched junction bases: 13.

J is TRBJ2-2 and V is TRBV4-1; the D gene is possibly TRBD2 (6 bases). Germline CDR1 and CDR2: MGHRA and YSYEKL. The CDR3 contains 15 residues. Trimming removed 0 bases from V and 6 bases from J, with 11 bases in between. The CDR3 bases are TGCGCCAGCAGCCAAGATGGATCGGGGGCCGGGGAGCTGTTTTTT. This gives the protein CASSQDGSGAGELFF.

This clone occurred a few times. The chain is built from TRBV6-5 and TRBJ1-2; unclear D gene. The V and J ends lost 2 bases and 4 bases respectively, with 14 bases between them. CDR1 MNHEY and CDR2 SVGAGI come from the germline V gene. The CDR3 is made up of 15 amino acids. In DNA form, the CDR3 reads TGTGCCAGCAGTTACACTGCCCCCCCGGGCTATGGCTACACCTTC. This gives the protein CASSYTAPPGYGYTF.

This chain connects TRBV19 to TRBJ1-3, with D maybe TRBD1 (6 bases). V shed 5 bases and J shed 0 bases, with 17 bases lying between them. The CDR3 has 17 amino acids. Germline assignment: CDR1 LNHDA and CDR2 SQIVND (reference sequence). The CDR3 loop is CASSVTGNPISGNTIYF. CDR3 bases: TGTGCCAGTAGTGTTACAGGGAACCCCATCTCTGGAAACACCATATATTTT.

CDR3 region: CASSIRGTPNTGELFF. CDR3 coding DNA: TGTGCCAGTAGTATTAGGGGGACCCCGAACACCGGGGAGCTGTTTTTT. The chain is built from TRBV19 and TRBJ2-2; perhaps TRBD1 as D (6 bases). V lost 3 bases and J 0 bases, leaving 11 bases between the germline ends. The CDR3 covers 16 residues. CDR1 is LNHDA, CDR2 SQIVND, per germline (reference sequence).

The V gene is TRBV9, the J gene TRBJ2-7; the match to TRBD2 covers 7 bases. Germline V gene sequence: CDR1 SGDLS, CDR2 YYNGEE. The CDR3 contains 12 residues. V was clipped by 3 bases and J by 6 bases; unmatched bases: 3. The CDR3 DNA reads as TGTGCCAGCAGCGGGGAGGGAGGCGAGCAGTACTTC. Amino acid sequence: CASSGEGGEQYF.

The chain is built from TRBV7-8 and TRBJ2-1; TRBD2 is a possible D gene (6 bases). CDR1 SGHVS and CDR2 FQNEAQ come from the germline V gene. The V gene lost 3 bases and the J gene lost 5 bases, with 17 bases spanning the gap. CDR3 size: 16 residues. CDR3 bases: TGTGCCAGCAGCTTCCTTGCGGAGGGGCCCCACAATGAGCAGTTCTTC. This codes for CASSFLAEGPHNEQFF.

In its sample, this clone was seen a few times. The chain has TRBV19 and TRBJ2-3; TRBD2 aligns across 10 bases. V gave up 6 bases and J gave up 6 bases; unmatched junction bases: 6. This CDR3 comprises 14 residues. Germline V gene data show CDR1 as LNHDA and CDR2 as SQIVND (reference sequence). CDR3 amino acids: CASRPGLASDTQYF. The CDR3, as DNA: TGTGCCAGTAGACCGGGACTAGCGTCGGATACGCAGTATTTT.

The count of this clone is one. The same CDR3 arises from other DNA sequences in this sample as well. V and J are TRBV4-2 and TRBJ1-2, with D tentatively TRBD1 (5 bases). Germline loops: CDR1 LGHNA, CDR2 YNFKEQ. Trimming shortened V by 0 bases and J by 2 bases, and 13 bases separated the two germline ends. The CDR3 extends over 16 amino acids. The CDR3 protein is CASSQERGGINYGYTF. As DNA, the CDR3 is TGTGCCAGCAGCCAAGAGCGCGGGGGGATAAACTATGGCTACACCTTC.

The V call is TRBV4-2, the J call TRBJ1-1; 7 bases are shared with TRBD1. CDR1 and CDR2 (germline): LGHNA, YNFKEQ. This CDR3 is built from 14 residues. Trimming cost V 0 bases and J 5 bases; bases outside gene matches: 3. CDR3 protein: CASSQDRGYTEAFF. As DNA, the CDR3 is TGTGCCAGCAGCCAAGACAGGGGGTATACTGAAGCTTTCTTT.

The genes are TRBV7-3 and TRBJ2-3, with TRBD2 matching 10 bases. The CDR3 is 12 residues long. Unmatched junction bases numbered 3, after V lost 8 bases and J lost 7 bases. Germline CDR1 and CDR2: SGHTA and FQGTGA. This chain's CDR3 is CASSAGGNTQYF. The CDR3 DNA reads TGTGCCAGCTCAGCGGGGGGGAATACGCAGTATTTT.

The rearrangement joins TRBV19 to TRBJ2-3; TRBD2 matches 14 bases. This CDR3 region has 17 residues. Germline V gene data show CDR1 as LNHDA and CDR2 as SQIVND (reference sequence). The ends lost 5 bases at V and 6 bases at J; junction bases unmatched: 10. DNA of the CDR3: TGTGCCAGTAGTGTGGGACTAGCGGGGGACGGCAGGGATACGCAGTATTTT. Protein product: CASSVGLAGDGRDTQYF.

The chain employs TRBV29-1 and TRBJ1-2, with D hard to call. Germline V lookup: CDR1 SQVTM, CDR2 ANQGSEA. V was trimmed by 5 bases and J by 2 bases, leaving 15 bases between them. This CDR3 spans 14 amino acids. The CDR3: CSVNPLTSNYGYTF. The CDR3 DNA reads TGCAGCGTTAACCCCCTGACATCGAACTATGGCTACACCTTC.

This sequence joins TRBV4-2 and TRBJ2-7; TRBD1 matches at 8 bases. Germline-derived CDR1 and CDR2 are LGHNA and YNFKEQ. The V and J ends lost 3 bases and 4 bases, in that order; junction bases with no gene match: 11. The CDR3 is 16 residues long. CDR3 nucleotide sequence: TGTGCCAGCAGCCAGAGTCGAGACAGGGGTAATTACGAGCAGTACTTC. Translation: CASSQSRDRGNYEQYF.

This clone turned up a few times. The gene calls are TRBV27 and TRBJ1-6; D gene ambiguous. Trimming took off 2 bases at V and 7 bases at J, with 9 bases between the two ends. This CDR3 has 14 residues. Germline-derived CDR1 and CDR2 are MNHEY and SMNVEV (reference sequence). The CDR3 DNA reads TGTGCCAGCAGTTTACGAACAGAGAATTCACCCCTCCACTTT. Translated, it gives CASSLRTENSPLHF.

This clone was counted only a few times. The chain has TRBV2 and TRBJ1-2, with D unclear. The CDR3 runs to 13 residues. V shed 6 bases and J shed 1 base, with 9 bases lying between them. Germline V gene sequence: CDR1 SNHLY, CDR2 FYNNEI. The CDR3 region has the DNA TGTGCCAGCAGCCTACAGAGTAACTATGGCTACACCTTC. Residues: CASSLQSNYGYTF.

The chain links TRBV11-2 to TRBJ2-5; D may be TRBD2 (5 bases). The CDR3 is 14 amino acids. CDR1 is SGHAT, CDR2 FQNNGV, per germline. Deletions cut 1 base from V and 2 bases from J, with 8 bases between. This CDR3 reads CASSLGRAQETQYF. CDR3 DNA sequence: TGTGCCAGCAGCTTAGGGCGGGCACAAGAGACCCAGTACTTC.

V and J are TRBV5-1 and TRBJ1-4, with 9 bases matching TRBD1. Germline V lookup: CDR1 SGHRS, CDR2 YFSETQ. V dropped 0 bases and J dropped 4; count of bases not matched to a gene: 7. The CDR3 runs 17 residues. In nucleotides, the CDR3 is TGCGCCAGCAGCTTGGAACCACAGGGGGCGGTTAATGAAAAACTGTTTTTT. It codes for CASSLEPQGAVNEKLFF.

The chain uses TRBV14 and TRBJ2-7; TRBD1 is a possible D gene (6 bases). This CDR3 region has 14 residues. With 5 bases removed from V and 2 bases from J, the gap between germline ends came to 13 bases. CDR1 SGHDN and CDR2 FVKESK come from the germline V gene. The DNA for the CDR3 is TGTGCCAGCAGCACCCGGGACACCGCCTACGAGCAGTACTTC. This codes for CASSTRDTAYEQYF.

This sequence joins TRBV7-8 and TRBJ1-1; 8 bases match TRBD1. CDR3 length: 13 residues. The germline gives CDR1 SGHVS, CDR2 FQNEAQ. The V segment lost 1 base and the J segment 8 bases; nucleotides outside the gene matches: 3. The CDR3 loop reads CASSLGQGREAFF. In DNA, the CDR3 is TGTGCCAGCAGCTTAGGACAGGGGCGGGAAGCTTTCTTT.